Below, 6 T cell receptor beta chains from the same sample are listed, as sequenced in a study of blood T cell repertoires in COVID-19 (dated by TCRdb to about 2020). Libraries were prepared through the immunoSEQ multiplex PCR assay. Entries here come from immuneACCESS through TCRdb and include only in-frame sequences with V and J called. Some clones fail to appear in such tables; in the studies checked, an unresolved V gene covers under half of the shortfall, and the cause of the remainder is unknown. The sample contains about 250,000 clones, 75% to 90% of them found a single time. In total, the top ten clones hold roughly 2.3% of the sample. The sample comprised PBMCs or T cells enriched from blood (not recorded which). The receptors were gathered from a woman aged 18-30 years who had recovered from COVID-19.

This clone was detected only a few times. The V and J genes are TRBV28 and TRBJ1-2; D possibly corresponds to TRBD1 (5 bases). Germline V gene lookup returns CDR1 MDHEN and CDR2 SYDVKM. Trimming shortened V by 4 bases and J by 3 bases, and 18 bases separated the two germline ends. There are 16 residues in the CDR3. The CDR3 loop is CASSSLTGLAYYGYTF. The CDR3 nucleotides read TGTGCCAGCAGTTCATTAACAGGTCTCGCCTACTATGGCTACACCTTC.

This clone was recorded many times. V gene TRBV6-4 combines with J gene TRBJ2-3, with 8 bases lining up with TRBD2. Losses at the gene ends were 0 bases for V and 2 bases for J; bases not matched to a gene: 7. Per the germline V gene, CDR1 is MRHNA and CDR2 is SNTAGT. The CDR3 length is 17 residues. This CDR3 is CASSDSIGGGSTDTQYF. The CDR3 bases are TGTGCCAGCAGTGACTCGATAGGCGGGGGGTCCACAGATACGCAGTATTTT.

This rearrangement joins TRBV15 to TRBJ1-5; weak D call: TRBD1 (6 bases). The CDR3 sequence is 17 residues long. V dropped 1 base and J dropped 1 base, with 14 bases sitting between them. Germline CDR1 and CDR2: LNHNV and YYDKDF (reference sequence). CDR3 loop: CATSRGKAGVSNQPQHF. Written as DNA, the CDR3 is TGTGCCACCAGCAGAGGGAAAGCAGGGGTGAGCAATCAGCCCCAGCATTTT.

This chain uses TRBV7-9 with TRBJ1-2, with D perhaps TRBD1 (5 bases). Germline V gene data show CDR1 as SEHNR and CDR2 as FQNEAQ (reference sequence). V was shortened by 0 bases and J by 2 bases, with 7 bases between the two germline ends. The CDR3 is made up of 14 amino acids. The CDR3 loop reads CASSLAQGNYGYTF. As DNA, the CDR3 is TGTGCCAGCAGCTTAGCGCAGGGAAACTATGGCTACACCTTC. Combining the CDR3 with reference TRBV7-9 and TRBJ1-2 gives the whole variable domain DTGVSQNPRHKITKRGQNVTFRCDPISEHNRLYWYRQTLGQGPEFLTYFQNEAQLEKSRLLSDRFSAERPKGSFSTLEIQRTEQGDSAMYLCASSLAQGNYGYTFGSGTRLTVV.

This clone was observed a single time. This rearrangement joins TRBV3-1 (or the pseudogene TRBV3-2) to TRBJ2-5; TRBD2 aligns across 12 bases. The V and J ends lost 4 bases and 4 bases, in that order; junction bases with no gene match: 13. Germline V gene data show CDR1 as LGHDT and CDR2 as YNNKEL (reference sequence). The CDR3 sequence is 18 residues long. The CDR3 DNA is TGTGCCAGCAGCCCGGGACTAGCGGGCCCAGCGGGAGGAGAGACCCAGTACTTC. This gives the protein CASSPGLAGPAGGETQYF.

The chain has TRBV7-9 and TRBJ2-2, with TRBD1 matching 7 bases. J lost 0 bases, V lost 5 bases, and 15 bases had no gene match. Germline V lookup: CDR1 SEHNR, CDR2 FQNEAQ (reference sequence). The CDR3 consists of 19 residues. The CDR3 region is CASSHPKKRGTANTGELFF. In DNA form, the CDR3 reads TGTGCCAGCAGCCACCCTAAGAAACGTGGGACAGCGAACACCGGGGAGCTGTTTTTT.